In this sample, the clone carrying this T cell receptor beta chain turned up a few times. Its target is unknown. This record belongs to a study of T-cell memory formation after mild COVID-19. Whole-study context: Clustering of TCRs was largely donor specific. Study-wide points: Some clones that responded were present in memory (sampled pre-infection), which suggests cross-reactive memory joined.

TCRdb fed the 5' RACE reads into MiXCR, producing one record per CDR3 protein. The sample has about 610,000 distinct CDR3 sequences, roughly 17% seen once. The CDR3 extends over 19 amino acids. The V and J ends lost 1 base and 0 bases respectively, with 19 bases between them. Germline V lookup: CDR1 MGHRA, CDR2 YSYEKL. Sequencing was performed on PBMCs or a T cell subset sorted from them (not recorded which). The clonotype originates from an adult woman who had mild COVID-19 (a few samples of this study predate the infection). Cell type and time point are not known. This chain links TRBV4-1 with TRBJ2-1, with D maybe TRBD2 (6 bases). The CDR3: CASSQVTSPIMSSYNEQFF. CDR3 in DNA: TGCGCCAGCAGCCAAGTAACTAGCCCGATCATGAGCTCCTACAATGAGCAGTTCTTC.